These 2 T cell receptor beta chains originate from one sample sequenced in a study of beta chain features in type 1 diabetes. Since all of the isolated RNA was reverse transcribed, expressed TCRB transcripts were what got sequenced. The table came from immunoSEQ multiplex PCR; TCRdb's copy has only in-frame clones and leaves some out. The top ten hold over 0.015% of the sample, which has 300,000 to 400,000 clones, about 10% seen once. Sequencing was carried out using naive CD4+ T cells from blood. These receptors were obtained from a woman aged 25 to 39 in good health.

V gene TRBV9 combines with J gene TRBJ1-2, with D hard to call. Trimming pared 0 bases from V and 4 bases from J, leaving 10 bases between. The CDR3 is 14 amino acids. Germline V gene lookup returns CDR1 SGDLS and CDR2 YYNGEE. This CDR3 reads CASSVGGEIYGYTF. The CDR3 region has the DNA TGTGCCAGCAGCGTAGGTGGAGAAATCTATGGCTACACCTTC.

The chain links TRBV30 to TRBJ2-7, with 9 nucleotides matching TRBD1. The CDR3 extends over 13 amino acids. V gave up 4 bases and J gave up 3 bases; unmatched junction bases: 4. Germline values: CDR1 GTSNPN, CDR2 SVGIG (reference sequence). In nucleotides, the CDR3 is TGTGCCTGGAATTCGGGACAGGGCTACGAGCAGTACTTC. Residues: CAWNSGQGYEQYF.